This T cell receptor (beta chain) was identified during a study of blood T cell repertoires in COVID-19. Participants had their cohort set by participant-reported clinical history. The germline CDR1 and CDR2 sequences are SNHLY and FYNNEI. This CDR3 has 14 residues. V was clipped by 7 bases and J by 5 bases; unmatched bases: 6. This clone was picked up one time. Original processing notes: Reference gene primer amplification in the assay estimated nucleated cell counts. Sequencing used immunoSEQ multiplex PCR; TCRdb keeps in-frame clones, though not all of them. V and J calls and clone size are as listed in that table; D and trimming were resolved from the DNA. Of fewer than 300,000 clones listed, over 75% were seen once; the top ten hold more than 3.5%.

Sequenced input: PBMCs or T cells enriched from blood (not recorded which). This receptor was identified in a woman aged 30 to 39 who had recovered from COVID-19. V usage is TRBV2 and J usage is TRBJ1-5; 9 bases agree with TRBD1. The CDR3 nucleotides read TGTGCCAGCATGGGACAGGGCAAATATCAGCCCCAGCATTTT. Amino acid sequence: CASMGQGKYQPQHF.